This T cell receptor (beta chain) was recovered during a study of vaccination and CD4 T cells after COVID-19. Looking at the study overall: Six males and four females, two of them Hispanic, were enrolled as convalescents. According to the study, participants were given two doses of BNT162b2 or mRNA-1273 vaccine.

Germline V lookup: CDR1 SGDLS, CDR2 YYNGEE. V lost 0 bases and J lost 7, with 8 bases in between. CDR3 length equals 14 residues. Sequencing of cultured CD4+ T cell DNA used the Oncomine TCR Beta short-read assay. The template was genomic DNA from cultured CD4+ T cells. TCRdb passed the PCR reads through MiXCR, listing each CDR3 protein once. The sample lists about 9,000 distinct CDR3 sequences, around 50% seen once, with roughly 24% in the top ten. Treatment meaning: approximately 11-day PBMC culture with coronavirus spike peptide pools or control peptides (ViraFEST assay). Samples of CD4+ T cells were obtained from the unexposed donor before the COVID-19 pandemic (2011-2018). Every well contained some 2 million PBMCs, which were grown with around 10 IU/ml IL-2 and roughly 10 ug/ml peptide pools. Comments on this clonotype: The antigen is unknown.

The chain recombines TRBV9 with TRBJ1-6; D not resolved. This TCR was recovered from a human donor in good health. The sequenced material came from CD4+ T cells from blood, cultured in vitro. CDR3 protein: CASSVARFNSPLHF. The CDR3 region has the DNA TGTGCCAGCAGCGTAGCCCGCTTCAATTCACCCCTCCACTTT.